Shown below are 23 T cell receptor beta chains from a single sample sequenced in a study of shared clonotypes between healthy human individuals. Naive CD8 populations comprised CD45RO-negative cells positively selected for CCR7, excluding terminally differentiated effector memory CD45RA+ cells. Sequencing was performed with immunoSEQ multiplex PCR; in TCRdb, only in-frame clones are kept and a portion is missing. Among millions of clones listed, roughly 95% were seen once. The sequenced sample consisted of naive CD8+ T cells sorted from blood. The receptors here all came from a man aged 18 to 29 in good health.

The chain employs TRBV5-6 and TRBJ1-5, with unresolved D. Between the trimmed V and J ends, which lost 0 bases and 3 bases, there was a span of 13 bases. CDR1 and CDR2 (germline): SGHDT, YYEEEE. This CDR3 contains 16 residues. The CDR3 coding sequence is TGTGCCAGCAGCTTGGCCCTAGAAGGGTCCAATCAGCCCCAGCATTTT. It yields the protein CASSLALEGSNQPQHF.

The chain joins TRBV9 to TRBJ1-6; a weak D match, TRBD1 (5 bases). Trimming shortened V by 3 bases and J by 9 bases, and 16 bases separated the two germline ends. Looked up from germline, CDR1 is SGDLS and CDR2 is YYNGEE. The CDR3 runs 15 residues. Written as DNA, the CDR3 is TGTGCCAGCAGCGGACCGACAGAGGGGACTTCACCCCTCCACTTT. Amino acid sequence: CASSGPTEGTSPLHF.

With regard to this clone: At the DNA level, this CDR3 is encoded by other sequences in the same sample as well. The chain combines TRBV7-3 with TRBJ2-7; no firm D call. Germline V CDR1 and CDR2: SGHTA, FQGTGA. The V end lost 1 base, the J end lost 0 bases, and 4 bases lay between the germline ends. This CDR3 contains 13 residues. In DNA form, the CDR3 reads TGTGCCAGCAGCTTAATTGCCTCCTACGAGCAGTACTTC. Encoded protein: CASSLIASYEQYF. The entire variable domain, with the rest obtained from reference TRBV7-3 and TRBJ2-7, is as follows: GAGVSQTPSNKVTEKGKYVELRCDPISGHTALYWYRQSLGQGPEFLIYFQGTGAADDSGLPNDRFFAVRPEGSVSTLKIQRTERGDSAVYLCASSLIASYEQYFGPGTRLTVT.

The J gene is TRBJ1-1, the V gene TRBV25-1, with D uncertain. The CDR3 loop spans 11 amino acids. Germline-derived CDR1 and CDR2 are MGHDK and SYGVNS. Trimming left V 5 bases short and J 7 bases short, with 8 bases between. DNA for the CDR3: TGTGCCAGCAGTTTTAGTGGTGAAGCTTTCTTT. Protein: CASSFSGEAFF.

The rearrangement joins TRBV7-3 to TRBJ2-7, with 7 bases lining up with TRBD2. Germline values: CDR1 SGHTA, CDR2 FQGTGA. V lost 2 bases and J lost 0; bases outside the gene matches: 4. The CDR3 sequence is 15 residues long. In DNA form, the CDR3 reads TGTGCCAGCAGCTTATTAGGACTAGACTCCTACGAGCAGTACTTC. It yields the protein CASSLLGLDSYEQYF.

V gene TRBV5-1 combines with J gene TRBJ1-2, with TRBD1 identical over 7 bases. CDR3 length: 17 residues. Unmatched junction bases numbered 18, after V lost 4 bases and J lost 6 bases. Germline CDR1 reads SGHRS; CDR2 reads YFSETQ. CDR3 coding DNA: TGCGCCAGCAGCCGACCCGGACAGGATGTTCCGGAGGATGGCTACACCTTC. Its protein is CASSRPGQDVPEDGYTF.

Only one count was recorded for this clone. V gene TRBV6-5 combines with J gene TRBJ1-4, with D perhaps matching TRBD1 (6 bases). V lost 4 bases and J lost 2, with 14 bases in between. Per germline, CDR1 MNHEY and CDR2 SVGAGI. CDR3 size: 16 residues. The CDR3 is CASSSQDSPTNEKLFF. The CDR3 DNA follows: TGTGCCAGCAGTTCCCAGGACAGCCCCACTAATGAAAAACTGTTTTTT.

Note on this clone: A read error may produce the germline difference seen at one junction end. The chain carries TRBV5-4 and TRBJ1-2; D call uncertain. Per the germline V gene, CDR1 is SGHNT and CDR2 is YYREEE (reference sequence). The CDR3 is 16 amino acids. The CDR3, as DNA: TGTGCCAGCAGCTTGGCCTTTGACCATCTGAACTATGACTACACCTTC. Protein: CASSLAFDHLNYDYTF.

The chain is built from TRBV5-1 and TRBJ2-7; D not certain. The V end lost 2 bases, the J end lost 3 bases, and 6 bases lay between the germline ends. There are 12 residues in the CDR3. The germline CDR1 and CDR2 sequences are SGHRS and YFSETQ. CDR3 sequence reads: CASSFNNYEQYF. The CDR3 DNA is TGCGCCAGCAGCTTCAACAACTACGAGCAGTACTTC.

V gene TRBV27 combines with J gene TRBJ2-5; D remains unclear. The CDR3 runs 16 residues. Trimming took 2 bases from V and 2 from J, leaving 15 bases between them. Germline V CDR1 and CDR2: MNHEY, SMNVEV (reference sequence). The CDR3 DNA reads as TGTGCCAGCAGTTTAATATCCGGGTACGCTCAAGAGACCCAGTACTTC. Translating it yields CASSLISGYAQETQYF.

This clone has only a few counts. The sample carries other DNA sequences with the same CDR3. This sequence joins TRBV2 and TRBJ2-7; D remains ambiguous. The V end was cut by 1 base, the J end by 1 base, with 8 bases between. Germline CDR1 reads SNHLY; CDR2 reads FYNNEI. The CDR3 spans 14 residues. This chain's CDR3 is CASSEVGSSYEQYF. The CDR3 DNA reads TGTGCCAGCAGTGAAGTGGGCTCTTCCTACGAGCAGTACTTC.

The V gene is TRBV25-1, the J gene TRBJ2-1; D unresolved. The CDR3 has 11 amino acids. The V end lost 6 bases, the J end lost 6 bases, and 6 bases lay between the germline ends. Germline V CDR1 and CDR2: MGHDK, SYGVNS. The CDR3 DNA reads TGTGCCAGCAGAGGTCCCAATGAGCAGTTCTTC. Protein product: CASRGPNEQFF.

The V call is TRBV11-2, the J call TRBJ1-1, with a possible D match to TRBD1 (5 bases). The CDR3 extends over 13 amino acids. The ends were cut back, 6 bases at V and 6 bases at J, with 14 bases in the middle. Germline values: CDR1 SGHAT, CDR2 FQNNGV. The CDR3 is CASRLPGAAEAFF. The DNA for the CDR3 is TGTGCCAGCAGGTTACCCGGGGCAGCTGAAGCTTTCTTT. Based on the CDR3 plus reference TRBV11-2 and TRBJ1-1, the full variable domain is EAGVAQSPRYKIIEKRQSVAFWCNPISGHATLYWYQQILGQGPKLLIQFQNNGVVDDSQLPKDRFSAERLKGVDSTLKIQPAKLEDSAVYLCASRLPGAAEAFFGQGTRLTVV.

The chain has TRBV28 and TRBJ1-2; 8 bases fit TRBD1. Germline loops: CDR1 MDHEN, CDR2 SYDVKM. J was trimmed by 1 base and V by 2 bases; bases with no gene match: 3. This CDR3 spans 15 amino acids. The CDR3 coding sequence is TGTGCCAGCAGTTTAATTGGACAGGGTAACTATGGCTACACCTTC. Protein product: CASSLIGQGNYGYTF.

This chain links TRBV10-3 with TRBJ2-1; 7 nucleotides line up with TRBD1. Germline V gene sequence: CDR1 ENHRY, CDR2 SYGVKD. The CDR3 runs to 15 residues. V lost 7 bases, J lost 5 bases, and 11 bases stayed unmatched. The CDR3 DNA reads as TGTGCCATCACAAATGAAGGGGGCGCAGACAATGAGCAGTTCTTC. It codes for CAITNEGGADNEQFF.

This chain connects TRBV7-9 to TRBJ2-2; D ambiguous. Trimming stripped 7 bases from V and 6 bases from J, with 15 bases between. Germline V gene sequence: CDR1 SEHNR, CDR2 FQNEAQ (reference sequence). CDR3 length: 14 amino acids. CDR3 DNA: TGTGCCAGCATCGAAATTTCGAGATCCGGGGAGCTGTTTTTT. Protein product: CASIEISRSGELFF. Full variable domain (rest looked up from reference TRBV7-9 and TRBJ2-2): DTGVSQNPRHKITKRGQNVTFRCDPISEHNRLYWYRQTLGQGPEFLTYFQNEAQLEKSRLLSDRFSAERPKGSFSTLEIQRTEQGDSAMYLCASIEISRSGELFFGEGSRLTVL.

This sequence joins TRBV5-1 and TRBJ2-2, with D unclear. The germline V gene encodes CDR1 SGHRS and CDR2 YFSETQ. The CDR3 has 11 amino acids. Trimming pared 2 bases from V and 7 bases from J, leaving 3 bases between. CDR3 loop: CASSLNGELFF. Here the CDR3 DNA reads TGCGCCAGCAGCTTAAACGGGGAGCTGTTTTTT. The whole variable domain, remainder taken from reference TRBV5-1 and TRBJ2-2, is KAGVTQTPRYLIKTRGQQVTLSCSPISGHRSVSWYQQTPGQGLQFLFEYFSETQRNKGNFPGRFSGRQFSNSRSEMNVSTLELGDSALYLCASSLNGELFFGEGSRLTVL.

The genes are TRBV19 and TRBJ2-1; 7 bases map to TRBD2. The CDR3 contains 15 residues. J lost 9 bases, V lost 5 bases, and 13 bases had no gene match. Germline CDR1 is LNHDA and CDR2 is SQIVND (reference sequence). In DNA, the CDR3 is TGTGCCAGTAGTCCCGTGAGCGGGATCTGGGGTGAGCAGTTCTTC. Translating it yields CASSPVSGIWGEQFF.

The gene calls are TRBV2 and TRBJ2-7; 7 bases are shared with TRBD2. The CDR3 is 14 residues long. CDR1 is SNHLY, CDR2 FYNNEI, per germline. Trimming removed 10 bases from V and 1 base from J; junction bases left unmatched: 10. The CDR3 nucleotides are TGTGCCACCCAGAAGGCGGGGGAATCCTACGAGCAGTACTTC. This translates into CATQKAGESYEQYF.

The J gene is TRBJ2-5, the V gene TRBV7-9, with TRBD1 matching 8 bases. With V trimmed by 5 bases and J by 3 bases, 8 bases remained unmatched. Germline loops: CDR1 SEHNR, CDR2 FQNEAQ (reference sequence). There are 15 residues in the CDR3. CDR3 loop: CASSPSGQEEETQYF. The CDR3 nucleotides are TGTGCCAGCAGCCCCTCGGGACAGGAAGAAGAGACCCAGTACTTC.

Note on this clone: Other DNA sequences in this sample translate to the same CDR3. The chain employs TRBV7-2 and TRBJ2-7; the match to TRBD1 covers 11 bases. Germline V gene data show CDR1 as SGHTA and CDR2 as FQGNSA. The CDR3 spans 15 residues. V was pared by 3 bases and J by 3 bases, with 4 bases of the junction left unmatched. DNA of the CDR3: TGTGCCAGCAGCTTGACCGGGACAGGGGGCTACGAGCAGTACTTC. This sequence encodes CASSLTGTGGYEQYF.

CDR3 DNA sequence: TGCGCCAGCAGCCAGAACCTGTTGACAGGCGGCTCCTACGAGCAGTACTTC. Translated: CASSQNLLTGGSYEQYF. The chain employs TRBV4-1 and TRBJ2-7; perhaps TRBD1 as D (6 bases). The CDR3 spans 17 residues. Trimming cost V 3 bases and J 0 bases, with 18 bases left between them. Germline V gene sequence: CDR1 MGHRA, CDR2 YSYEKL.

The J gene is TRBJ1-6, the V gene TRBV6-6, with no clear D. Germline V gene lookup returns CDR1 MNHNY and CDR2 SVGAGI (reference sequence). Trimming shortened V by 6 bases and J by 13 bases, and 22 bases separated the two germline ends. CDR3 size: 15 residues. This CDR3 reads CASSYGVGSGVPLHF. CDR3 DNA: TGTGCCAGCAGCTACGGTGTCGGTTCTGGGGTCCCCCTCCACTTT.